These T cell receptor beta chains were read from a single sample in a study of shared clonotypes between healthy human individuals. TCRdb keeps only in-frame clones here, not all; method: immunoSEQ multiplex PCR. The sample has 500,000 to 550,000 clones, 90% to 97% seen once. The sequenced material came from naive CD4+ T cells sorted from blood. Receptor source: a woman in her twenties or thirties in good health. CDR3s include the opening cysteine and the closing phenylalanine or tryptophan. D genes are given only for firm matches. Clone size, where shown, is once, few, many, or a class for clones that have expanded.

clone_size,d_call,v_call,j_call,cdr3_aa,cdr3_nt
few,-,TRBV19,TRBJ2-2,CASRSSGTGELFF,TGTGCCAGCCGCTCGAGCGGTACAGGGGAGCTGTTTTTT
-,TRBD1,TRBV4-1,TRBJ1-5,CASSPTDRGGLQPQHF,TGCGCCAGCAGCCCCACGGACAGGGGAGGACTTCAGCCCCAGCATTTT
-,TRBD1,TRBV5-1,TRBJ1-1,CASSLGWGQGNTEAFF,TGCGCCAGCAGCTTGGGCTGGGGACAGGGAAACACTGAAGCTTTCTTT
-,TRBD1,TRBV28,TRBJ2-7,CASRAPGTGLYEQYF,TGTGCCAGCAGGGCCCCCGGGACAGGGCTTTACGAGCAGTACTTC
-,TRBD2,TRBV5-4,TRBJ2-1,CASSGEGRAFYNEQFF,TGTGCCAGCAGCGGGGAGGGGAGGGCCTTCTACAATGAGCAGTTCTTC
once,TRBD1,TRBV19,TRBJ1-3,CASSIAGTGPGNTIYF,TGTGCCAGTAGTATAGCCGGGACAGGGCCAGGAAACACCATATATTTT
-,-,TRBV10-2,TRBJ2-7,CASSVTQGSEQYF,TGCGCCAGCAGTGTAACCCAGGGTTCCGAGCAGTACTTC
-,TRBD1,TRBV9,TRBJ2-1,CASSVAGPGQGDLAEQFF,TGTGCCAGCAGCGTAGCCGGACCCGGACAGGGTGATCTTGCTGAGCAGTTCTTC
-,TRBD1,TRBV5-4,TRBJ2-7,CASSRLGIKTGHEQYF,TGTGCCAGCAGCCGGTTGGGGATTAAGACAGGGCACGAGCAGTACTTC
once,-,TRBV29-1,TRBJ1-4,CSVEQESGLFF,TGCAGCGTGGAACAGGAGTCTGGACTGTTTTTT
-,-,TRBV30,TRBJ1-3,CAWSLNSGNTIYF,TGTGCCTGGAGTCTGAACTCTGGAAACACCATATATTTT
once,TRBD2,TRBV4-1,TRBJ2-7,CASSQLLAGGPYEQYF,TGCGCCAGCAGCCAATTACTAGCGGGAGGACCGTACGAGCAGTACTTC
once,-,TRBV19,TRBJ2-1,CASSMKSGVYNEQFF,TGTGCCAGTAGTATGAAGAGCGGAGTCTACAATGAGCAGTTCTTC
-,TRBD1,TRBV5-1,TRBJ2-7,CASSQDRVWGEQYF,TGCGCCAGCAGCCAGGACAGGGTATGGGGCGAGCAGTACTTC
-,-,TRBV5-5,TRBJ2-1,CASSFGADNEQFF,TGTGCCAGCAGCTTTGGAGCGGACAATGAGCAGTTCTTC
-,-,TRBV18,TRBJ2-1,CASSPTKETYNEQFF,TGTGCCAGCTCACCAACGAAGGAAACCTACAATGAGCAGTTCTTC
-,TRBD2,TRBV27,TRBJ2-1,CASSLMGTSGIFYNEQFF,TGTGCCAGCAGCCTAATGGGGACTAGCGGGATTTTTTACAATGAGCAGTTCTTC
-,-,TRBV7-9,TRBJ1-1,CASSLSVGEAFF,TGTGCCAGCAGCTTATCGGTAGGTGAAGCTTTCTTT
-,-,TRBV27,TRBJ1-2,CASTSSKLGYGYTF,TGTGCCAGCACCTCGTCGAAGTTGGGCTATGGCTACACCTTC
once,-,TRBV5-4,TRBJ2-2,CASSSFRGNPGELFF,TGTGCCAGCAGCTCCTTCCGGGGGAACCCCGGGGAGCTGTTTTTT
-,-,TRBV5-1,TRBJ1-1,CASSPGQNTEAFF,TGCGCCAGCAGCCCCGGACAGAACACTGAAGCTTTCTTT
-,-,TRBV27,TRBJ1-5,CASGGQGYQPQHF,TGTGCCAGCGGGGGGCAGGGCTATCAGCCCCAGCATTTT
-,TRBD2,TRBV7-2,TRBJ2-1,CASSFRAGSQFF,TGTGCCAGCAGCTTCCGAGCGGGGTCCCAGTTCTTC
-,-,TRBV29-1,TRBJ1-2,CSAHDRIYGYTF,TGCAGCGCCCACGACAGAATTTATGGCTACACCTTC
-,TRBD2,TRBV5-1,TRBJ2-7,CASSPELAGVGEQYF,TGCGCCAGCAGCCCCGAACTAGCGGGAGTTGGAGAGCAGTACTTC
-,-,TRBV5-1,TRBJ1-3,CASSLNSGNTIYF,TGCGCCAGCAGCTTAAATTCTGGAAACACCATATATTTT
once,TRBD1,TRBV7-8,TRBJ1-2,CASSSGQPTNYGYTF,TGTGCCAGCAGCTCGGGACAGCCTACAAACTATGGCTACACCTTC
-,TRBD1,TRBV7-9,TRBJ1-2,CASIKQGGTNYGYTF,TGTGCCAGCATCAAGCAGGGGGGAACTAACTATGGCTACACCTTC
-,-,TRBV6-1,TRBJ2-7,CASSEWLPNYEQYF,TGTGCCAGCAGTGAGTGGCTACCTAACTACGAGCAGTACTTC
-,-,TRBV28,TRBJ2-5,CASSAADRLEEQYF,TGTGCCAGCAGTGCCGCGGATCGTCTGGAGGAGCAGTACTTC
-,TRBD1,TRBV19,TRBJ2-7,CASRRGTGRYEQYF,TGTGCCAGCCGGAGAGGGACAGGACGCTACGAGCAGTACTTC
-,-,TRBV6-6,TRBJ1-5,CASSYGTYNQPQHF,TGTGCCAGCAGTTACGGTACATACAATCAGCCCCAGCATTTT
-,-,TRBV28,TRBJ1-2,CASSQTANYGYTF,TGTGCCAGCAGCCAGACTGCTAACTATGGCTACACCTTC
-,-,TRBV18,TRBJ2-2,CASSPEGGGTGELFF,TGTGCCAGCTCACCCGAAGGAGGGGGCACCGGGGAGCTGTTTTTT
-,-,TRBV1,TRBJ2-7,CTSSQESVRLAAAVSSYEQYF,TGCACCAGCAGCCAAGAAAGTGTGAGACTAGCGGCCGCAGTTTCTTCCTACGAGCAGTACTTC
-,-,TRBV6-6,TRBJ1-5,CASREWGSNQPQHF,TGTGCCAGCAGGGAGTGGGGTAGCAATCAGCCCCAGCATTTT
-,-,TRBV29-1,TRBJ1-1,CSVEVPVSIGTEAFF,TGCAGCGTTGAAGTTCCGGTCAGCATCGGCACTGAAGCTTTCTTT
-,TRBD1,TRBV27,TRBJ1-1,CASSPNRGRLTHTEAFF,TGTGCCAGCAGTCCAAACAGGGGGCGCTTGACCCACACTGAAGCTTTCTTT
-,-,TRBV6-1,TRBJ2-5,CASSTTGIRKETQYF,TGTGCCAGCAGTACAACTGGGATTCGAAAAGAGACCCAGTACTTC
-,TRBD2,TRBV18,TRBJ2-2,CASSPPSLAVNTGELFF,TGTGCCAGCTCACCACCTTCACTAGCGGTAAACACCGGGGAGCTGTTTTTT
once,TRBD1,TRBV5-6,TRBJ1-4,CASILGGQGGEKLFF,TGTGCCAGCATCCTTGGTGGACAGGGCGGTGAAAAACTGTTTTTT
few,-,TRBV2,TRBJ1-2,CASSAMMEGEGYTF,TGTGCCAGCAGTGCTATGATGGAGGGAGAAGGCTACACCTTC
-,-,TRBV6-5,TRBJ2-7,CASSYSNRAHSEQYF,TGTGCCAGCAGTTACTCAAACAGGGCTCATTCCGAGCAGTACTTC
-,-,TRBV9,TRBJ2-3,CASSVVRGAVTDTQYF,TGTGCCAGCAGCGTAGTTAGAGGGGCGGTCACAGATACGCAGTATTTT
-,TRBD2,TRBV7-2,TRBJ2-4,CASSLGTSGSTKNIQYF,TGTGCCAGCAGCCTCGGGACTAGCGGGAGCACCAAAAACATTCAGTACTTC
-,-,TRBV7-2,TRBJ1-5,CASSLGGQINQPQHF,TGTGCCAGCAGCTTAGGAGGGCAGATAAATCAGCCCCAGCATTTT
-,-,TRBV5-4,TRBJ2-5,CASRTIGGLGETQYF,TGTGCCAGCAGGACGATTGGGGGGCTAGGGGAGACCCAGTACTTC
-,-,TRBV5-1,TRBJ2-5,CASSLVGRPRQETQYF,TGCGCCAGCAGCTTGGTGGGGCGCCCGCGACAAGAGACCCAGTACTTC
-,-,TRBV6-5,TRBJ2-7,CASSASAGGWYEQYF,TGTGCCAGCAGCGCCTCGGCTGGCGGCTGGTACGAGCAGTACTTC